This passage covers 20 T cell receptor beta chains from one sample sequenced in a study of T cell clones after liver transplantation. Produced via immunoSEQ multiplex PCR; TCRdb's table is partial and in-frame only. Of some 120,000 clones in the sample, about nine tenths were seen once. The sample consisted of CD4+ T cells from blood, taken 12 months after liver transplant. These receptors were collected from a human patient who received a liver transplant. Certain T cells may be donor cells from the graft.

V and J are TRBV11-2 and TRBJ2-7; 13 bases map to TRBD2. After removal of 5 bases from V and 7 bases from J, the junction contained 14 bases not matched to a gene. Germline CDR1 reads SGHAT; CDR2 reads FQNNGV. CDR3 size: 17 residues. CDR3 protein: CASSRTSGSSLPGEQYF. The CDR3 nucleotides read TGTGCCAGCAGCCGGACTAGCGGGAGTTCCCTTCCTGGTGAGCAGTACTTC.

This clone was seen a few times. This rearrangement joins TRBV11-2 to TRBJ1-1; D is possibly TRBD1 (5 bases). This CDR3 contains 15 residues. The V end lost 0 bases, the J end lost 4 bases, and 12 bases lay between the germline ends. Germline assignment: CDR1 SGHAT and CDR2 FQNNGV. The CDR3 here is CASSLDPGRPTEAFF. The CDR3 nucleotides read TGTGCCAGCAGCTTAGATCCAGGGAGGCCCACTGAAGCTTTCTTT.

The chain employs TRBV19 and TRBJ2-7; the D gene is possibly TRBD2 (6 bases). CDR3 size: 13 residues. Trimming removed 6 bases from V and 2 bases from J, with 11 bases in between. Germline CDR1 is LNHDA and CDR2 is SQIVND (reference sequence). In DNA form, the CDR3 reads TGTGCCAGTAGGCGGGACGGGACCTACGAGCAGTACTTC. Translation: CASRRDGTYEQYF.

The chain joins TRBV5-4 to TRBJ2-2; 7 bases match TRBD2. V dropped 3 bases and J dropped 2; count of bases not matched to a gene: 4. CDR1 is SGHNT, CDR2 YYREEE, per germline (reference sequence). CDR3 size: 15 residues. CDR3 bases: TGTGCCAGCAGCTCCGGGACTACTAACACCGGGGAGCTGTTTTTT. Translation gives CASSSGTTNTGELFF.

The gene calls are TRBV25-1 and TRBJ1-4, with TRBD1 as a possible D gene (5 bases). Trimming removed 0 bases at V and 11 bases at J, with 13 bases between. Germline CDR1 and CDR2: MGHDK and SYGVNS. CDR3 length: 14 residues. CDR3 sequence: CASSEYGERDKLFF. CDR3 sequence (DNA): TGTGCCAGCAGTGAATATGGAGAGAGGGACAAACTGTTTTTT.

The chain joins TRBV4-1 to TRBJ2-2; 14 bases align to TRBD2. The CDR3 is made up of 16 amino acids. With V trimmed by 6 bases and J by 6 bases, 6 bases remained unmatched. Germline CDR1 MGHRA, CDR2 YSYEKL. The CDR3 loop reads CASRQGLAGEAGELFF. The CDR3 region has the DNA TGCGCCAGCAGGCAGGGACTAGCGGGAGAGGCCGGGGAGCTGTTTTTT.

The table lists this clone with a count of one. The chain combines TRBV5-1 with TRBJ2-3; 8 nucleotides agree with TRBD1. The V gene end was trimmed by 4 bases and the J gene end by 5 bases; junction bases not matched to a gene: 6. CDR1 and CDR2 (germline): SGHRS, YFSETQ. The CDR3 has 14 amino acids. The CDR3 nucleotides are TGCGCCAGCAGCATCGGACAGGGCGGAGATACGCAGTATTTT. Translating gives CASSIGQGGDTQYF.

The gene calls are TRBV5-1 and TRBJ2-1, with D tentatively TRBD2 (6 bases). Germline CDR1 reads SGHRS; CDR2 reads YFSETQ. This CDR3 contains 14 residues. V lost 4 bases and J lost 4, with 12 bases in between. CDR3 bases: TGCGCCAGCAGCCTGGGGGGAGTTTACAATGAGCAGTTCTTC. Its translation: CASSLGGVYNEQFF.

CDR3 coding DNA: TGCAGCGCGGGGGGCGGGAGCCGTGAGCAGTTCTTC. Encoded protein: CSAGGGSREQFF. This rearrangement joins TRBV29-1 to TRBJ2-1, with TRBD2 as a possible D gene (7 bases). Trimming removed 7 bases at V and 9 bases at J, with 16 bases between. The germline V gene has CDR1 SQVTM and CDR2 ANQGSEA. The CDR3 sequence is 12 residues long.

The V and J genes are TRBV5-1 and TRBJ2-3; weak D call: TRBD2 (5 bases). Germline V gene sequence: CDR1 SGHRS, CDR2 YFSETQ. V was clipped by 2 bases and J by 5 bases, with 15 bases between them. This CDR3 spans 15 amino acids. The CDR3 nucleotides are TGCGCCAGCAGCTTATCCGGACTGGCTGGAGATACGCAGTATTTT. Translated, it gives CASSLSGLAGDTQYF.

The V and J genes are TRBV29-1 and TRBJ2-5; 10 positions match TRBD1. CDR3 length equals 14 residues. The ends lost 7 bases at V and 3 bases at J; junction bases unmatched: 8. Germline V gene lookup returns CDR1 SQVTM and CDR2 ANQGSEA. CDR3 sequence (DNA): TGCAGCGCTATTGCGACAGGGGGCAAAGAGACCCAGTACTTC. It encodes CSAIATGGKETQYF. The full variable domain, completed using reference TRBV29-1 and TRBJ2-5, is SAVISQKPSRDICQRGTSLTIQCQVDSQVTMMFWYRQQPGQSLTLIATANQGSEATYESGFVIDKFPISRPNLTFSTLTVSNMSPEDSSIYLCSAIATGGKETQYFGPGTRLLVL.

In its sample, this clone was seen a few times. This rearrangement joins TRBV5-6 to TRBJ1-1; D gene uncertain. This CDR3 spans 11 amino acids. The germline V and J ends were trimmed by 4 bases and 5 bases, with 6 bases remaining between them. CDR1 SGHDT and CDR2 YYEEEE come from the germline V gene. As DNA, the CDR3 is TGTGCCAGCAGCCTCAGGACTGAAGCTTTCTTT. This sequence encodes CASSLRTEAFF. Full variable domain (rest looked up from reference TRBV5-6 and TRBJ1-1): DAGVTQSPTHLIKTRGQQVTLRCSPKSGHDTVSWYQQALGQGPQFIFQYYEEEERQRGNFPDRFSGHQFPNYSSELNVNALLLGDSALYLCASSLRTEAFFGQGTRLTVV.

The chain carries TRBV28 and TRBJ2-1; D remains unclear. The length of the CDR3 is 14 residues. Trimming removed 3 bases at V and 6 bases at J, with 12 bases between. Germline V gene lookup returns CDR1 MDHEN and CDR2 SYDVKM. In nucleotides, the CDR3 is TGTGCCAGCAGTTTGGCTACTGTCAGCAATGAGCAGTTCTTC. Protein product: CASSLATVSNEQFF.

This clone has a single count. The chain uses TRBV6-1 and TRBJ2-4; the D gene is possibly TRBD1 (7 bases). CDR3 length equals 14 residues. Germline assignment: CDR1 MNHNS and CDR2 SASEGT. V lost 6 bases, J lost 0 bases, and 9 bases lay in between. CDR3 coding DNA: TGTGCCAGCAGGCAGGGGGGAGCCAAAAACATTCAGTACTTC. Protein: CASRQGGAKNIQYF.

The chain recombines TRBV5-4 with TRBJ2-2, with no clear D. From germline, CDR1 is SGHNT and CDR2 YYREEE (reference sequence). This CDR3 contains 15 residues. V gave up 0 bases and J gave up 5 bases, with 11 bases separating them. In DNA form, the CDR3 reads TGTGCCAGCAGCTTGGAACTTCAAGGAACCGGGGAGCTGTTTTTT. Translation: CASSLELQGTGELFF.

The genes are TRBV28 and TRBJ2-4, with 7 bases fitting TRBD2. V lost 4 bases and J lost 6; bases outside the gene matches: 15. Germline V gives CDR1 MDHEN, CDR2 SYDVKM. This CDR3 comprises 17 residues. The CDR3: CASSSPERAGVRNIQYF. The CDR3 DNA is TGTGCCAGCAGTTCCCCGGAGCGGGCGGGAGTTAGAAACATTCAGTACTTC.

The chain has TRBV2 and TRBJ1-4; D unclear. The CDR3 is 14 residues long. Trimming removed 6 bases at V and 6 bases at J, with 14 bases between. Per germline, CDR1 SNHLY and CDR2 FYNNEI. CDR3 protein: CASREVYRDEKLFF. The CDR3 nucleotides read TGTGCCAGCAGGGAGGTTTATCGGGATGAAAAACTGTTTTTT.

The rearrangement links TRBV6-6 to TRBJ2-5; the match to TRBD1 covers 7 bases. Germline assignment: CDR1 MNHNY and CDR2 SVGAGI (reference sequence). With V trimmed by 0 bases and J by 5 bases, 6 bases remained unmatched. CDR3 size: 15 residues. This chain's CDR3 is CASSYSKGAWETQYF. DNA for the CDR3: TGTGCCAGCAGTTACTCGAAGGGGGCTTGGGAGACCCAGTACTTC.

The chain is built from TRBV6-1 and TRBJ2-1; D might be TRBD2 (6 bases). Germline CDR1 MNHNS, CDR2 SASEGT. This CDR3 comprises 13 residues. V was clipped by 3 bases and J by 9 bases, with 12 bases between them. The CDR3 sequence is CASSEFASAEQFF. The CDR3, as DNA: TGTGCCAGCAGTGAGTTTGCTAGCGCTGAGCAGTTCTTC.

In nucleotides, the CDR3 is TGTGCCAGCAATCGGGGTACTAAGGACACTGAAGCTTTCTTT. Protein: CASNRGTKDTEAFF. The genes are TRBV2 and TRBJ1-1; no reliable D call. There are 14 residues in the CDR3. Germline lookup yields CDR1 SNHLY and CDR2 FYNNEI. With 7 bases removed from V and 3 bases from J, the gap between germline ends came to 15 bases.